Included here is one T cell receptor beta chain sequence, with context. Its target is unknown. These data belong to a study of shared clonotypes between healthy human individuals. Study-wide results and limits: Naive subsets generally exceeded memory subsets in estimated richness. It was observed that roughly 5.4% of naive CD4 clonotypes were shared across a handful of donors.

Assay execution took place at the deep level. TCRdb keeps only in-frame clones here, not all; method: immunoSEQ multiplex PCR. The profile covers about 2.3 million clones, with roughly 92% appearing a single time and roughly 0.34% taken by the ten largest. The sequenced material came from naive CD4+ T cells from PBMCs. The subset here: CD45RA+ positively selected. This clonotype was sampled from a man between 18 and 29 years old in good health. Some clones in this sample may be carry-over from other donors' samples.

The CDR3: CASSLALAGGNNEQFF. For the CDR3, the DNA is TGCGCCAGCAGCTTGGCCCTAGCGGGAGGGAATAATGAGCAGTTCTTC. This sequence joins TRBV5-1 and TRBJ2-1; 12 bases line up with TRBD2. The CDR3 is 16 amino acids. Germline trimming cut 0 bases from V and 7 bases from J; bases unmatched to any gene: 5. Germline V gene sequence: CDR1 SGHRS, CDR2 YFSETQ.